This T cell receptor (beta chain) stems from a study of blood T cell repertoires in COVID-19. The CDR3 consists of 16 residues. Germline CDR1 and CDR2: SGHAT and FQNNGV. V lost 1 base and J lost 2; bases outside the gene matches: 5. Across about two dozen US areas, participants ranged in age from about 18 to 90 years. Repertoires were generated with immunoSEQ multiplex PCR, while TCRdb's copy carries only in-frame clones and drops some. The sample yields approximately 200,000 clones, 80% to 90% seen once. This clone was counted only a few times. V usage is TRBV11-2 and J usage is TRBJ2-1; the match to TRBD2 covers 7 bases. The source of this sequence is a man aged 25-40 years who had recovered from COVID-19. The sample consisted of PBMCs or T cells enriched from blood (not recorded which). Here the CDR3 reads CASSLASGVTYNEQFF. The DNA for the CDR3 is TGTGCCAGCAGCTTAGCCAGCGGGGTAACCTACAATGAGCAGTTCTTC.